Presented here are 19 T cell receptor beta chains from one specimen sequenced in a study of graft-versus-host responses after intestinal transplantation. Some clones are missing from TCRdb's copy, which holds only in-frame ones; the method was immunoSEQ multiplex PCR. Here the sample spans 150,000 or so clones, about 93% being singletons. These receptors' antigens are unknown. The sequencing used unstimulated CD4+ T cells sorted from spleen or lymph node cells, collected before intestinal transplant. The receptors come from a human donor who received an intestinal transplant.

The chain uses TRBV4-3 and TRBJ2-1; 10 nucleotides match TRBD2. The CDR3 has 16 residues. Germline lookup yields CDR1 LGHNA and CDR2 YSLEER. J gave up 9 bases and V 0 bases, and 8 bases lay outside the gene matches. CDR3 in amino acids: CASSQDWTSGGGEQFF. The CDR3 DNA follows: TGCGCCAGCAGCCAAGATTGGACTAGCGGAGGGGGTGAGCAGTTCTTC.

This chain connects TRBV29-1 to TRBJ2-1; D gene unclear. CDR1 SQVTM and CDR2 ANQGSEA come from the germline V gene. CDR3 length: 11 residues. The ends were cut back, 1 base at V and 16 bases at J, with 14 bases in the middle. CDR3 coding DNA: TGCAGCGTTGAAGGCTCCGGGCGGAAATTCTTC. It codes for CSVEGSGRKFF.

The J gene is TRBJ1-2, the V gene TRBV6-5; 7 nucleotides align to TRBD1. This CDR3 spans 16 amino acids. V gave up 0 bases and J gave up 4 bases; unmatched junction bases: 8. Per germline, CDR1 MNHEY and CDR2 SVGAGI. CDR3 amino acids: CASSYSTTGEGYGYTF. The CDR3 DNA reads TGTGCCAGCAGTTACTCGACAACAGGGGAGGGCTATGGCTACACCTTC.

The chain employs TRBV9 and TRBJ1-2, with no clear D. The length of the CDR3 is 12 residues. Trimming shortened V by 3 bases and J by 4 bases, and 7 bases separated the two germline ends. CDR1 is SGDLS and CDR2 is YYNGEE in the germline V gene. The CDR3 protein is CASSGGIYGYTF. The CDR3, as DNA: TGTGCCAGCAGCGGAGGTATCTATGGCTACACCTTC. The entire variable domain, with the rest obtained from reference TRBV9 and TRBJ1-2, is as follows: DSGVTQTPKHLITATGQRVTLRCSPRSGDLSVYWYQQSLDQGLQFLIQYYNGEERAKGNILERFSAQQFPDLHSELNLSSLELGDSALYFCASSGGIYGYTFGSGTRLTVV.

This clone was observed a single time. The CDR3 reads CSARDFQETQYF. CDR3 sequence (DNA): TGCAGCGCCCGGGACTTCCAAGAGACCCAGTACTTC. The gene calls are TRBV29-1 and TRBJ2-5; a weak D match, TRBD2 (6 bases). V was pared by 7 bases and J by 1 base, with 10 bases between. The CDR3 is 12 residues long. Germline CDR1 reads SQVTM; CDR2 reads ANQGSEA.

The chain joins TRBV28 to TRBJ1-1, with D unresolved. The CDR3 sequence is 12 residues long. Germline lookup yields CDR1 MDHEN and CDR2 SYDVKM. V was trimmed by 3 bases and J by 4 bases, leaving 6 bases between them. The CDR3 spells CASSLRSTEAFF. The CDR3 region has the DNA TGTGCCAGCAGTTTGAGGAGCACTGAAGCTTTCTTT.

The DNA of the CDR3 is TGTGCCAGTAAATATACAGGGGGCGAGCAGTACTTC. As protein: CASKYTGGEQYF. V gene TRBV19 combines with J gene TRBJ2-7; TRBD1 matches at 8 bases. J was trimmed by 6 bases and V by 7 bases; bases with no gene match: 5. There are 12 residues in the CDR3. In germline, CDR1 is LNHDA, CDR2 SQIVND (reference sequence).

V gene TRBV28 combines with J gene TRBJ2-7; 9 nucleotides match TRBD2. CDR1 and CDR2 (germline): MDHEN, SYDVKM. This CDR3 has 15 amino acids. With 4 bases clipped from V and 4 bases from J, the junction kept 8 bases outside the gene matches. This CDR3 is CASSSAGGPGYEQYF. Here the CDR3 DNA reads TGTGCCAGCAGTTCTGCGGGAGGGCCCGGTTACGAGCAGTACTTC.

This chain uses TRBV9 with TRBJ2-1, with D perhaps assigned TRBD1 or TRBD2 (5 bases each). The CDR3 sequence is 15 residues long. V lost 6 bases, J lost 5 bases, and 18 bases lay in between. Germline V gene sequence: CDR1 SGDLS, CDR2 YYNGEE. The CDR3, as DNA: TGTGCCAGCACCGAAGGGACCTCTGGGGACAATGAGCAGTTCTTC. Residues: CASTEGTSGDNEQFF.

This chain joins TRBV9 and TRBJ1-2; D is possibly TRBD1 (6 bases). The CDR3 contains 14 residues. Germline V lookup: CDR1 SGDLS, CDR2 YYNGEE. V gave up 3 bases and J gave up 4 bases, with 13 bases separating them. The chain's CDR3 is CASSGWGAAYGYTF. DNA for the CDR3: TGTGCCAGCAGCGGTTGGGGGGCAGCCTATGGCTACACCTTC.

This clone was seen just once. The chain couples TRBV5-1 to TRBJ1-1; D gene unclear. The V gene's germline CDR1 is SGHRS and CDR2 YFSETQ. The CDR3 covers 14 residues. V gave up 3 bases and J gave up 1 base, with 10 bases separating them. The CDR3 reads CASSSVTQNTEAFF. In DNA form, the CDR3 reads TGCGCCAGCAGCTCCGTAACCCAGAACACTGAAGCTTTCTTT.

The chain links TRBV6-5 to TRBJ1-1; no clear D gene. CDR3 length: 15 residues. Germline loops: CDR1 MNHEY, CDR2 SVGAGI. V gave up 1 base and J gave up 3 bases, with 12 bases separating them. The CDR3 sequence is CASSYFGEVDTEAFF. CDR3 DNA: TGTGCCAGCAGTTACTTCGGAGAAGTTGACACTGAAGCTTTCTTT.

Written as DNA, the CDR3 is TGTGCCAGCAGTTCCCCCCGACTAGCGGCCTTGGTCTATGAGCAGTTCTTC. This encodes CASSSPRLAALVYEQFF. This chain connects TRBV27 to TRBJ2-1; 9 bases fit TRBD2. Germline V gene sequence: CDR1 MNHEY, CDR2 SMNVEV (reference sequence). The CDR3 extends over 17 amino acids. The ends lost 4 bases at V and 8 bases at J; junction bases unmatched: 15.

This chain connects TRBV9 to TRBJ2-5, with a tentative D call TRBD2 (5 bases). This CDR3 spans 16 amino acids. V lost 4 bases to trimming and J lost 5 bases, with 21 bases between them. Germline V gene sequence: CDR1 SGDLS, CDR2 YYNGEE. CDR3 DNA sequence: TGTGCCAGCAGCCTCGGCGGTAGTGGGAGCGAGGAGACCCAGTACTTC. Its protein is CASSLGGSGSEETQYF.

This clone has only a few counts. The V gene is TRBV5-4, the J gene TRBJ1-2; D perhaps matches TRBD1 (5 bases). V was cut by 0 bases and J by 5 bases, with 20 bases left in between. The CDR3 has 17 amino acids. Per germline, CDR1 SGHNT and CDR2 YYREEE (reference sequence). The CDR3 bases are TGTGCCAGCAGCTTGGGAGGTCAGGGTCGGGCTCTTTATGGCTACACCTTC. Residues: CASSLGGQGRALYGYTF.

This clone was observed a single time. V is TRBV27 and J is TRBJ1-1; D is possibly TRBD1 (6 bases). Germline-derived CDR1 and CDR2 are MNHEY and SMNVEV (reference sequence). The CDR3 is made up of 14 amino acids. With 6 bases removed from V and 4 bases from J, the gap between germline ends came to 15 bases. CDR3 residues: CASSIIQGTTEAFF. CDR3 DNA: TGTGCCAGCAGCATCATTCAGGGGACCACTGAAGCTTTCTTT.

As DNA, the CDR3 is TGTGCCAGCAGGGGACAGAGCTATAGCAATCAGCCCCAGCATTTT. It translates to CASRGQSYSNQPQHF. The V gene is TRBV2, the J gene TRBJ1-5; TRBD1 agrees at 7 bases. Trimming at V came to 6 bases and at J to 0 bases, leaving 5 bases not matched to a gene. Germline CDR1 SNHLY, CDR2 FYNNEI. The CDR3 runs to 15 residues.

The V gene is TRBV25-1, the J gene TRBJ2-6; D remains unclear. Germline V CDR1 and CDR2: MGHDK, SYGVNS. The length of the CDR3 is 14 residues. V was cut by 4 bases and J by 0 bases, with 4 bases left in between. CDR3 loop: CASSGSSGANVLTF. DNA of the CDR3: TGTGCCAGCAGTGGGAGCTCTGGGGCCAACGTCCTGACTTTC.

The V and J genes are TRBV6-1 and TRBJ2-3; D is uncertain. In germline, CDR1 is MNHNS, CDR2 SASEGT. V lost 6 bases and J lost 4, with 8 bases in between. The CDR3 contains 12 residues. CDR3 sequence reads: CASRQDADTQYF. CDR3 bases: TGTGCCAGCAGGCAGGACGCAGATACGCAGTATTTT.